The next 9 T cell receptor beta chains were all read from a single sample in a study of T-cell memory formation after mild COVID-19. MiXCR was run by TCRdb on the 5' RACE reads, yielding one entry per CDR3 protein. The data contain fewer than 650,000 distinct CDR3 sequences, about a fifth of them singletons. Sequencing was performed on PBMCs or a T cell subset sorted from them (not recorded which). All receptors come from an adult woman who had mild COVID-19 (a few samples of this study predate the infection). Cell type and time point are not known.

The chain uses TRBV10-2 and TRBJ1-1; D may be TRBD1 (5 bases). The CDR3 extends over 12 amino acids. Germline V gene lookup returns CDR1 WSHSY and CDR2 SAAADI. V shed 2 bases and J shed 4 bases, with 5 bases lying between them. CDR3 residues: CASSERGTEAFF. Written as DNA, the CDR3 is TGCGCCAGCAGTGAGAGGGGCACTGAAGCTTTCTTT.

V and J are TRBV6-2 or TRBV6-3 and TRBJ2-3; D unclear. Trimming took off 6 bases at V and 4 bases at J, with 11 bases between the two ends. Germline lookup yields CDR1 MNHEY and CDR2 SVGEGT. CDR3 length: 13 residues. This CDR3 reads CASRPLGPDTQYF. In nucleotides, the CDR3 is TGTGCCAGCAGGCCTCTCGGGCCAGATACGCAGTATTTT.

The sample holds a few counts of this clonotype. The V call is TRBV11-2, the J call TRBJ2-3; no clear D gene. The CDR3 extends over 12 amino acids. Germline V CDR1 and CDR2: SGHAT, FQNNGV. Trimming took 7 bases from V and 5 from J, leaving 10 bases between them. CDR3: CASTPSIDTQYF. Written as DNA, the CDR3 is TGTGCCAGCACCCCCTCAATAGATACGCAGTATTTT.

This clonotype was counted once. This rearrangement joins TRBV7-9 to TRBJ2-5; 11 bases are shared with TRBD2. The length of the CDR3 is 15 residues. The trim removed 2 bases at V and 5 bases at J, leaving 4 bases unmatched. Germline V gene sequence: CDR1 SEHNR, CDR2 FQNEAQ (reference sequence). Here the CDR3 DNA reads TGTGCCAGCAGCTTATTGACTAGCGGGAAGGAGACCCAGTACTTC. Protein sequence: CASSLLTSGKETQYF. Full variable domain (outside the CDR3, taken from reference TRBV7-9 and TRBJ2-5): DTGVSQNPRHKITKRGQNVTFRCDPISEHNRLYWYRQTLGQGPEFLTYFQNEAQLEKSRLLSDRFSAERPKGSFSTLEIQRTEQGDSAMYLCASSLLTSGKETQYFGPGTRLLVL.

This clonotype was observed a few times. J is TRBJ2-2 and V is TRBV9; D is undetermined. Germline V gene data show CDR1 as SGDLS and CDR2 as YYNGEE. The CDR3 loop spans 17 amino acids. V gave up 0 bases and J gave up 0 bases, with 12 bases separating them. CDR3 bases: TGTGCCAGCAGCGTAGAGTTGAGAACCCCGAACACCGGGGAGCTGTTTTTT. This codes for CASSVELRTPNTGELFF.

This rearrangement joins TRBV7-6 to TRBJ2-1; 8 bases align to TRBD2. There are 16 residues in the CDR3. With 8 bases clipped from V and 9 bases from J, the junction kept 18 bases outside the gene matches. Looked up from germline, CDR1 is SGHVS and CDR2 is FNYEAQ. The CDR3 DNA reads as TGTGCCAGCTCTGATGTAGGAGCGGGGGTCTTGGGTGAGCAGTTCTTC. As protein: CASSDVGAGVLGEQFF.

This clonotype was counted a single time. V and J are TRBV19 and TRBJ1-2; 7 bases line up with TRBD1. The CDR3 has 14 amino acids. V was pared by 4 bases and J by 8 bases, with 10 bases of the junction left unmatched. Germline assignment: CDR1 LNHDA and CDR2 SQIVND (reference sequence). CDR3 nucleotide sequence: TGTGCCAGTAGTAGGCTCCGGGACAGTATAGGCTACACCTTC. Its protein is CASSRLRDSIGYTF.

This clonotype came up a few times. This CDR3 is CASSLAGDGSSYEQYF. The CDR3 DNA is TGTGCCAGCAGCCTAGCCGGGGACGGAAGCTCCTACGAGCAGTACTTC. The V gene is TRBV7-3, the J gene TRBJ2-7; either TRBD1 or TRBD2 may supply D (5 bases each). Trimming stripped 5 bases from V and 0 bases from J, with 17 bases between. Germline CDR1 is SGHTA and CDR2 is FQGTGA. The CDR3 has 16 amino acids.

A word on this clonotype: The missing conserved phenylalanine or tryptophan at the end of this CDR3 makes a read error likely. The chain is built from TRBV7-8 and TRBJ2-1, with D unclear. There are 13 residues in the CDR3. V lost 5 bases and J lost 10, with 15 bases in between. CDR1 and CDR2 from the germline V gene are SGHVS and FQNEAQ. The CDR3 DNA follows: TGTGCCAGCAGCCGAGACCCAGCCCCCGAGCAGTTCTTA. Translating it yields CASSRDPAPEQFL.